This T cell receptor (beta chain) was identified during a study of naive and memory T cell subsets. Regarding the study as a whole: Over 90% of naive TCR sequences appeared only once, unlike memory subsets. No ground truth validated the naive and memory repertoire findings.

In regard to this clonotype: What it binds is unknown.

Both TRBC1 and TRBC2 were covered by a beta constant-region primer of two equimolar oligonucleotides. Ligated cDNA was amplified by four rounds of PCR with nested alpha and beta constant-region primers and SP2. TCRdb processed the UMI-ligation and nested PCR reads anew with MiXCR; each CDR3 protein has one entry. The sample records around 160,000 distinct CDR3 sequences, over 15% being singletons. This CDR3 contains 12 residues. V gave up 5 bases and J gave up 15 bases, with 17 bases separating them. Looked up from germline, CDR1 is MNHEY and CDR2 is SMNVEV (reference sequence). This sequence was found in a human donor in good health. The chain carries TRBV27 and TRBJ2-1, with a tentative D call TRBD2 (6 bases). Material: naive CD4+ T cells from blood. The CDR3 coding sequence is TGTGCCAGCAGTCAGACCCGGGACTCGTGGTTCTTC. Translated, it gives CASSQTRDSWFF.